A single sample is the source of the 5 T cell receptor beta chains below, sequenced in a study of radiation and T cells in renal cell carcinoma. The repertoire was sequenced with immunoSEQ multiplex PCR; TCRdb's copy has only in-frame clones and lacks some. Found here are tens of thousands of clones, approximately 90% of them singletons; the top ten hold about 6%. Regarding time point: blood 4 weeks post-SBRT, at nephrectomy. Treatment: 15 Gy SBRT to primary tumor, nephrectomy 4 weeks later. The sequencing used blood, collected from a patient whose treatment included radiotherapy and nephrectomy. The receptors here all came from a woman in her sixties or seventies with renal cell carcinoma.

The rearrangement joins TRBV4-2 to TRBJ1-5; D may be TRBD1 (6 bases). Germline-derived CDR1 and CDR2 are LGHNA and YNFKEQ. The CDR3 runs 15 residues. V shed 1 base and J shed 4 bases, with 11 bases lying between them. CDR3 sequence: CASSQAGQINQPQHF. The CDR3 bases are TGTGCCAGCAGCCAAGCGGGACAAATTAATCAGCCCCAGCATTTT.

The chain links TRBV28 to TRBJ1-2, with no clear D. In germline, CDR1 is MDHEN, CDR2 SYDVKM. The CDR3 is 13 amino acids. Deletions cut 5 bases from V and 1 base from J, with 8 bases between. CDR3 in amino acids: CASSTRNNYGYTF. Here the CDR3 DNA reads TGTGCCAGCAGTACCAGGAATAACTATGGCTACACCTTC.

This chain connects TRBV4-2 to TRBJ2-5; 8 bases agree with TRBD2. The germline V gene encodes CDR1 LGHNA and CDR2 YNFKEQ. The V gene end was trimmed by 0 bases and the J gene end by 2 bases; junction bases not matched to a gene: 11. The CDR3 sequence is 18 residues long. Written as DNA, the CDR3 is TGTGCCAGCAGCCAAGATGTTGGGATAACGGGGGGGCAAGAGACCCAGTACTTC. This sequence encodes CASSQDVGITGGQETQYF.

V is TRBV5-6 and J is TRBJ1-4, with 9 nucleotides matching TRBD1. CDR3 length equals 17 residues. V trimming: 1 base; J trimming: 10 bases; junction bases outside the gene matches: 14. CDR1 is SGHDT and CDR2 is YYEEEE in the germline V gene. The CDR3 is CASSLRGSDRGAGKLFF. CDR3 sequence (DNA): TGTGCCAGCAGCTTGAGGGGTTCGGACAGGGGTGCGGGAAAACTGTTTTTT.

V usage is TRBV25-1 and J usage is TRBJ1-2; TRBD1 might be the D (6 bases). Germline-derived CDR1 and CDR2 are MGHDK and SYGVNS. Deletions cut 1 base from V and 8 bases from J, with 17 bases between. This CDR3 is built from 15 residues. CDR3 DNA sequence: TGTGCCAGCAGTGAATTTAACAGGGACACTAAAGGCTACACCTTC. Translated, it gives CASSEFNRDTKGYTF.